The rows below give T cell receptor beta chains drawn from one sample of a study of tumor-infiltrating lymphocytes in localized non-small cell lung cancer. The protocol was immunoSEQ multiplex PCR, while the TCRdb copy is restricted to in-frame clones and leaves out a portion. The sample has around 6,500 clones; around 77% are singletons. Specimen: lung tumor tissue. These receptors all stem from a human donor with non-small cell lung cancer. CDR3s include the opening cysteine and the closing phenylalanine or tryptophan. Each record gives: V gene, D gene, J gene, clone size, CDR3 DNA, CDR3 protein. D genes are given only for firm matches. Size is omitted from some rows. Given values are once, few, many or a class for expanded clones.

TRBV5-1	NA	TRBJ1-6	NA	TGCGCCAGCAGTCCTAACCGACAGCAAAGCTCCTATAATTCACCCCTCCACTTT	CASSPNRQQSSYNSPLHF
TRBV5-6	NA	TRBJ1-2	NA	TGTGCCAGCAGCCCGGGGGCAAGACTAAATGGCTACACCTTC	CASSPGARLNGYTF
TRBV14	TRBD1	TRBJ1-1	medium-sized	TGTGCCAGCAGCTCGGGACAGGGAGAGGTGGGAGCTTTCTTT	CASSSGQGEVGAFF
TRBV18	NA	TRBJ1-1	NA	TGTGCCAGCTCACAAGGACAGAACATGAACACTGAAGCTTTCTTT	CASSQGQNMNTEAFF
TRBV2	NA	TRBJ2-2	NA	TGTGCCAGCGGGTATTACCCCGGGGAGCTGTTTTTT	CASGYYPGELFF
TRBV18	TRBD1	TRBJ1-2	NA	TGTGCCAGCTCACCAACCAAGGACAGGGGTAACTATGGCTACACCTTC	CASSPTKDRGNYGYTF
TRBV29-1	NA	TRBJ1-1	NA	TGCAGCGTCCTTGAGGGCAGGGATGAAGCTTTCTTT	CSVLEGRDEAFF
TRBV11-2	NA	TRBJ1-3	NA	TGTGCCAGCAGCCCGTTGAACACCATATATTTT	CASSPLNTIYF
TRBV5-1	NA	TRBJ2-1	NA	TGCGCCAGCAGTCGACCGGGTGGGGGCTACAATGAGCAGTTCTTC	CASSRPGGGYNEQFF
TRBV28	TRBD1	TRBJ2-7	NA	TGTGCCAGCAGTCTTACAGGGACAGGGCACTACGAGCAGTACTTC	CASSLTGTGHYEQYF
TRBV7-3	NA	TRBJ1-3	once	TGTGCCAGCAGCTTAGGACCGAGCTCTGGAAACACCATATATTTT	CASSLGPSSGNTIYF
TRBV4-2	NA	TRBJ1-5	once	TGTGCCAGCAGCCAGATCGGGGTTTTCAATCAGCCCCAGCATTTT	CASSQIGVFNQPQHF
TRBV30	NA	TRBJ2-2	NA	TGTGCCTGGAGGGACTACACCGGGGAGCTGTTTTTT	CAWRDYTGELFF
TRBV19	NA	TRBJ1-2	NA	TGTGCCAGAGATGGCTACACCTTC	CARDGYTF
TRBV18	NA	TRBJ2-7	few	TGTGCCAGCTCACCCTCTAGCGCCACCCCCCGCGAGCAGTACTTC	CASSPSSATPREQYF
TRBV4-2	TRBD1	TRBJ1-2	once	TGTGCCAGCAGTCGGGACAGGGGGAATGGCTACACCTTC	CASSRDRGNGYTF
TRBV14	TRBD1	TRBJ1-2	NA	TGTGCCAGCAGCCAACTTACCACAGGGGCAGGTTCTAACTATGGCTACACCTTC	CASSQLTTGAGSNYGYTF
TRBV30	NA	TRBJ1-5	NA	TGTGCCTGGAGTGTAGCTGGGAATCAGCCCCAGCATTTT	CAWSVAGNQPQHF
TRBV2	NA	TRBJ1-5	NA	TGTGCCAGCAGTGAAGCGCTTAAGCCCCAGCATTTT	CASSEALKPQHF
TRBV28	NA	TRBJ1-1	NA	TGTGCCAGCACGAACATTGAAGCTTTCTTT	CASTNIEAFF
TRBV27	NA	TRBJ2-7	NA	TGTGCCAGCAGTTTATCGCCGGGGGCGGGGGCCTACGAGCAGTACTTC	CASSLSPGAGAYEQYF
TRBV5-1	NA	TRBJ2-2	NA	TGCGCCAGCAGCTTGGGAGGGTTAAACACCGGGGAGCTGTTTTTT	CASSLGGLNTGELFF